This T cell receptor (beta chain) comes out of a study of T cells after yellow fever vaccination. Study-wide context: For low cell numbers, libraries were made with SMART-Seq v4 Ultra Low Input.

The study made its TCR cDNA through 5'RACE template switching. That step introduced a universal primer site along with UMIs. TCRdb processed the 5' RACE reads anew with MiXCR; each CDR3 protein has one entry. The data hold just under 85,000 distinct CDR3 sequences, with more than 10% observed a single time. Study results and limitations: Some clonotypes were seen in both the CD4 and the CD8 compartments. These made up a small share and likely arose from convergent recombination.

This TCR derives from a man aged 18-30 years who received the YFV17D yellow fever vaccine. This sample comprised CD8+ T cells not binding an NS4B(214-222) dextramer, sorted from PBMCs, obtained roughly 20 days after the first yellow fever vaccination.

The CDR3 region is CASSAWTEQGVGAFF. DNA for the CDR3: TGTGCCAGCAGCGCATGGACGGAACAAGGGGTGGGAGCTTTCTTT. The chain couples TRBV13 to TRBJ1-1; tentatively, D is TRBD1 (5 bases). The CDR3 totals 15 residues. Germline CDR1 PRHDT, CDR2 FYEKMQ (reference sequence). Between the trimmed V and J ends, which lost 5 bases and 10 bases, there was a span of 23 bases.